This entry is about one T cell receptor beta chain. Its specificity is unknown. Blood CD4+ CD25-low CD127-high conventional T cells supplied the genomic DNA template. Sequenced by immunoSEQ multiplex PCR; TCRdb stores in-frame clones only, minus some. The table includes around 30,000 clones, about 95% detected once. The data are from a study of regulatory and conventional T cells in RAG deficiency. The CDR3 has 15 amino acids. J lost 4 bases, V lost 1 base, and 6 bases had no gene match. Germline CDR1 reads KGHSH; CDR2 reads LQKENI. Notes on the study in general: In Omenn syndrome, Treg and Tconv repertoires overlapped >75%. Compared with controls, unique Treg TCR beta sequences dropped roughly 96-fold in Omenn syndrome and CID/AS. Omenn CD25-high CD127-low cells may be activated cells, not true Tregs. Shannon entropy fell and Simpson indices rose in RAG-deficient patients.

The data also belong to a second study, concerning regulatory T cells. That work states: The primer mix had 52 TRBV and 13 TRBJ primers.

The chain is built from TRBV18 and TRBJ1-1; 7 nucleotides line up with TRBD1. Sequences were obtained from CD25- CD4+ T cells sorted from blood. This clonotype originated in a human donor in good health. This CDR3 reads CASSPRQGKGTEAFF. CDR3 sequence (DNA): TGTGCCAGCTCACCACGACAGGGAAAGGGCACTGAAGCTTTCTTT.